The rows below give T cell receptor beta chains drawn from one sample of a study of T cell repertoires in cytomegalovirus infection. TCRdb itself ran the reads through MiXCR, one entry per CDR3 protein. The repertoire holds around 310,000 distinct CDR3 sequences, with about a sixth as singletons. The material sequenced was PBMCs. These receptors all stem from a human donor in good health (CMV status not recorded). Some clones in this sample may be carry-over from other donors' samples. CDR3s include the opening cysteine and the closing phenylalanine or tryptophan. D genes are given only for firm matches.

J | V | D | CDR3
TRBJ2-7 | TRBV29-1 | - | CSVVAQGLREQYF
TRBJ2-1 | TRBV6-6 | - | CASIWGASSYNEQFF
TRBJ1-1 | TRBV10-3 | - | CAISESTSLGIYTEAFF
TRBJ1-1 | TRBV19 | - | CASSRPGAGGFAEAFF
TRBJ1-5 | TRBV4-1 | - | CASSQEARQGGNQPQHF
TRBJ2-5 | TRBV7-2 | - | CASSPNLAAETQYF
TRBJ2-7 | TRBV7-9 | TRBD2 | CASSLTELAGGLKDEQYF
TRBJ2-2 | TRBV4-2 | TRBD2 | CASSQEQAGALTWELFF
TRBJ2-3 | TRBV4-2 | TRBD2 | CASSHPNHRTSGSTDTQYF
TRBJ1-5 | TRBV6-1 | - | CASRRLGMGNQPQHF
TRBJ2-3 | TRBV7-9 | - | CASSPQGLETDTQYF
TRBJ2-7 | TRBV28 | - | CASKTGAGNVNEQYF
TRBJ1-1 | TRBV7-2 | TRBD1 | CASSFGQGGSTEAFF
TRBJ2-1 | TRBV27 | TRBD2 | CASSSTRLADNEQFF
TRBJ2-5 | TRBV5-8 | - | CASIPRVGQETQYF
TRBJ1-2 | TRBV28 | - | CASSSEGARSSIGYTF
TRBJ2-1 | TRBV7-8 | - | CASSLGPTNDEQFF
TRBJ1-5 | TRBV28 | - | CASSSGALRGTFGQPQHF
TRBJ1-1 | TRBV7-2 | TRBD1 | CASSLFETTGDTEAFF
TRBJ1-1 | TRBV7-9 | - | CASSETGNTEAFF
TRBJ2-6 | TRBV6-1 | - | CASSPLGAGANVLTF
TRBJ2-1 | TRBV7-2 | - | CASSLQGIGSYNEQFF
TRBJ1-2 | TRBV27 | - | CASSLFAGDGYTF
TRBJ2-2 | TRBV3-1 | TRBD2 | CASSQEKIAGAIGELFF
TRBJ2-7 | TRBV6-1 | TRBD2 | CASRKPGLEGLEQYF
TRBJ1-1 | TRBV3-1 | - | CASSQVVGAEAFF
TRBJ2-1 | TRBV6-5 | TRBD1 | CASSYLGTGYNEQFF
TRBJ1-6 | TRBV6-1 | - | CASSEAGGRSSYNSPLHF
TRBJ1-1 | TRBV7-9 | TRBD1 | CASSLGGQGPEAFF
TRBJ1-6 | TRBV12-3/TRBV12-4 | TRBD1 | CASSLWGQENNSPLHF
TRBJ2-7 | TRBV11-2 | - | CASSMGAGAGEQYF
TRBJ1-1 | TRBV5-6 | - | CASSDFGYSEAFF
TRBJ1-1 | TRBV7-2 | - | CASSLEGTRGAREAFF
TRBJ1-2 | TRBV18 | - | CASSPRTDGYGYTF
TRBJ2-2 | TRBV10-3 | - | CAISSDGGELFF
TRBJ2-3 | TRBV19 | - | CASSKVTRLTDTQYF
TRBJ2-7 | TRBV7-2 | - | CASSPTSRSSYEQYF
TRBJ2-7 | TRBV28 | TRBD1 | CASSHDRGLGPEQYF
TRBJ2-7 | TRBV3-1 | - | CASSHGSYEQYF
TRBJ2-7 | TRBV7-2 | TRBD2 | CASSFGAGYYEQYF
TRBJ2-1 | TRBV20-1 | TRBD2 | CSTPGLAGGGVFF
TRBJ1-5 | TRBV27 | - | CASRPQGWPLISNQPQHF
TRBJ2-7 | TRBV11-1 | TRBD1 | CASRDPGQGPYEQYF
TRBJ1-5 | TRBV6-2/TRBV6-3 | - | CASSAEWGQPQHF
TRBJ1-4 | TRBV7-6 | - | CASSLGPGWTTNEKLFF
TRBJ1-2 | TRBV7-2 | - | CASSSWTAGGYGYTF
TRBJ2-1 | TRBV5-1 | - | CASSLGSRSEQFF
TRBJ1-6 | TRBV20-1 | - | CSADPRVGGSPLHF
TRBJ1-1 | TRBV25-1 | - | CASSELDMNTEAFF
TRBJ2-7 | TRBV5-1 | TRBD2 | CASSWAPGTTTYEQYF
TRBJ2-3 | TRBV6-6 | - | CASSYILGADQDTQYF
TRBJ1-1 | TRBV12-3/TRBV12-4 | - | CASSLFKAPPEAFF
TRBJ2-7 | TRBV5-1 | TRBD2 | CASSDGKLRTRGYEQYF
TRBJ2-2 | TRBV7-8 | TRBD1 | CASSLRRQGKGPGELFF
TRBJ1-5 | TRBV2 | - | CASSESPSGYSQPQHF